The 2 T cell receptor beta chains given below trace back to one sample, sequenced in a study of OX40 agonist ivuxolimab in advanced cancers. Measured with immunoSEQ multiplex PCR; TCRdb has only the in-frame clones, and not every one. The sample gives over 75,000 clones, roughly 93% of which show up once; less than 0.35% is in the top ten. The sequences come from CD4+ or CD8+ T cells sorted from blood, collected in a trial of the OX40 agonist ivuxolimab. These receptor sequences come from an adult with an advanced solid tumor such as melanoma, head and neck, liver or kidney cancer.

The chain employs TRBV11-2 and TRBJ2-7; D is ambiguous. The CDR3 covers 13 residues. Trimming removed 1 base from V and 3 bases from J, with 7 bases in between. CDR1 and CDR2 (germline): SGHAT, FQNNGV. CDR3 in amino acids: CASSLGQHYEQYF. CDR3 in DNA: TGTGCCAGCAGCTTAGGGCAGCACTACGAGCAGTACTTC.

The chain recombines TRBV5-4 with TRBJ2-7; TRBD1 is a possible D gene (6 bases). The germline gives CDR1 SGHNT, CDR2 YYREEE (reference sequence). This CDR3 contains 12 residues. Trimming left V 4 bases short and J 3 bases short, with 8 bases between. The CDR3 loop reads CASSADSYEQYF. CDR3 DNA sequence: TGTGCCAGCAGCGCGGACAGCTACGAGCAGTACTTC.